The 20 T cell receptor beta chains below all came from one sample that was sequenced in a study of blood T cell repertoires in COVID-19. Using immunoSEQ multiplex PCR, the repertoire was profiled, and TCRdb retains in-frame clones only, with some absent. The sample has 350,000 to 400,000 clones, roughly nine tenths seen once; the top ten hold 0.8% to 0.9%. The sequencing sample was made of PBMCs or T cells enriched from blood (not recorded which). These TCRs come from a woman in her forties who had been exposed to COVID-19.

Only one count was recorded for this clone. The CDR3 protein is CASSFGLNTEAFF. As DNA, the CDR3 is TGTGCCAGCAGCTTCGGTTTGAACACTGAAGCTTTCTTT. J is TRBJ1-1 and V is TRBV7-9; D call uncertain. Germline values: CDR1 SEHNR, CDR2 FQNEAQ (reference sequence). CDR3 size: 13 residues. V lost 3 bases to trimming and J lost 0 bases, with 5 bases between them.

V and J are TRBV7-9 and TRBJ2-2; possible D gene TRBD2, 6 bases. Germline CDR1 is SEHNR and CDR2 is FQNEAQ (reference sequence). V was pared by 6 bases and J by 4 bases, with 15 bases between. The CDR3 runs 15 residues. CDR3 sequence: CASRPSEGSTGELFF. CDR3 coding DNA: TGTGCCAGCAGGCCCTCGGAGGGGAGCACCGGGGAGCTGTTTTTT.

The rearrangement uses TRBV30 and TRBJ1-4, with D uncertain. Trimming left V 4 bases short and J 8 bases short, with 8 bases between. The CDR3 has 11 residues. CDR1 GTSNPN and CDR2 SVGIG come from the germline V gene (reference sequence). The CDR3 DNA sequence: TGTGCCTGGATATCACGGGAAAAACTGTTTTTT. Amino acid sequence: CAWISREKLFF.

To note about this clone: Other DNA sequences from this sample encode an identical CDR3 as well. The chain couples TRBV30 to TRBJ1-5; D may be TRBD1 (5 bases). The CDR3 length is 13 residues. V lost 0 bases and J lost 4, with 7 bases in between. Germline loops: CDR1 GTSNPN, CDR2 SVGIG (reference sequence). The CDR3 DNA sequence: TGTGCCTGGAGTGTTGGGGGGAATCAGCCCCAGCATTTT. Translated: CAWSVGGNQPQHF.

The chain employs TRBV29-1 and TRBJ2-7; no clear D. CDR3 size: 10 residues. Germline V lookup: CDR1 SQVTM, CDR2 ANQGSEA. The CDR3 DNA sequence: TGCAGTGTAGTGTCTCGAGAGCAGTACTTC. Encoded protein: CSVVSREQYF.

The genes are TRBV5-1 and TRBJ1-3; tentatively, D is TRBD1 (5 bases). CDR1 is SGHRS, CDR2 YFSETQ, per germline. Deletions cut 2 bases from V and 2 bases from J, with 14 bases between. CDR3 length equals 16 residues. Here the CDR3 DNA reads TGCGCCAGCAGCTTATACGAAGGGACTGCTGGAAACACCATATATTTT. As protein: CASSLYEGTAGNTIYF.

The rearrangement joins TRBV2 to TRBJ1-2, with D tentatively TRBD1 (5 bases). This CDR3 contains 16 residues. CDR1 is SNHLY and CDR2 is FYNNEI in the germline V gene. Deletions cut 0 bases from V and 4 bases from J, with 15 bases between. In nucleotides, the CDR3 is TGTGCCAGCAGTGAAGCAGGGGCAGTATCGATCTATGGCTACACCTTC. Translation: CASSEAGAVSIYGYTF.

In this sample, this clone turned up once. The chain is built from TRBV19 and TRBJ1-5; maybe TRBD1 (6 bases). Between the trimmed V and J ends, which lost 5 bases and 4 bases, there was a span of 12 bases. The germline CDR1 and CDR2 sequences are LNHDA and SQIVND (reference sequence). This CDR3 has 14 amino acids. The CDR3: CASSSDRRNQPQHF. Here the CDR3 DNA reads TGTGCCAGTAGTTCGGACAGACGGAATCAGCCCCAGCATTTT.

The chain is built from TRBV6-5 and TRBJ1-5; D not resolved. The CDR3 totals 14 residues. Trimming removed 6 bases from V and 9 bases from J, with 18 bases in between. The germline V gene encodes CDR1 MNHEY and CDR2 SVGAGI. DNA for the CDR3: TGTGCCAGCAGCTCCCGGAATTTCCGAGGGCCCCAGCATTTT. Translated, it gives CASSSRNFRGPQHF.

V gene TRBV9 combines with J gene TRBJ1-4, with 8 bases that match TRBD1. This CDR3 spans 14 amino acids. Germline-derived CDR1 and CDR2 are SGDLS and YYNGEE. Trimming cost V 6 bases and J 6 bases; bases outside gene matches: 7. CDR3 coding DNA: TGTGCCAGCACCCCGGGACAGGTAGATGAAAAACTGTTTTTT. Residues: CASTPGQVDEKLFF.

This chain uses TRBV7-9 with TRBJ2-7; 12 bases line up with TRBD1. CDR1 and CDR2 from the germline V gene are SEHNR and FQNEAQ (reference sequence). Losses at the gene ends were 7 bases for V and 5 bases for J; bases not matched to a gene: 9. The CDR3 length is 15 residues. Here the CDR3 DNA reads TGTGCCAGCATCGAGGGGACAGGGGGCATCGACGAGCAGTACTTC. Protein sequence: CASIEGTGGIDEQYF.

The chain couples TRBV5-8 to TRBJ1-2, with a weak D call TRBD1 (5 bases). V gave up 0 bases and J gave up 2 bases, with 14 bases separating them. The CDR3 has 16 residues. Looked up from germline, CDR1 is SGHTS and CDR2 is YDEGEE. Here the CDR3 reads CASSLDGPRGNYGYTF. For the CDR3, the DNA is TGTGCCAGCAGCTTGGACGGCCCCCGGGGGAACTATGGCTACACCTTC.

V gene TRBV7-3 combines with J gene TRBJ2-3; D unclear. Trimming removed 1 base at V and 2 bases at J, with 10 bases between. The CDR3 extends over 15 amino acids. CDR1 is SGHTA and CDR2 is FQGTGA in the germline V gene. The CDR3 bases are TGTGCCAGCAGCTTAAGGCTGGGCGACACAGATACGCAGTATTTT. This gives the protein CASSLRLGDTDTQYF.

V and J are TRBV7-8 and TRBJ1-2; 10 nucleotides align to TRBD1. This CDR3 has 17 residues. V shed 5 bases and J 2 bases; nucleotides not matched to a gene: 11. From germline, CDR1 is SGHVS and CDR2 FQNEAQ. DNA of the CDR3: TGTGCCAGCAGCCGAGCCTTCCGGACAGGGGGAAACTATGGCTACACCTTC. Residues: CASSRAFRTGGNYGYTF.

The chain couples TRBV2 to TRBJ1-2; D ambiguous. Germline V lookup: CDR1 SNHLY, CDR2 FYNNEI. The CDR3 extends over 13 amino acids. V lost 3 bases, J lost 0 bases, and 5 bases lay in between. CDR3 loop: CASSDYPNYGYTF. The DNA of the CDR3 is TGTGCCAGCAGTGATTATCCTAACTATGGCTACACCTTC.

The rearrangement joins TRBV27 to TRBJ2-3; a possible D gene is TRBD2 (5 bases). CDR3 size: 14 residues. Germline CDR1 MNHEY, CDR2 SMNVEV (reference sequence). Between the trimmed V and J ends, which lost 5 bases and 2 bases, there was a span of 11 bases. CDR3 bases: TGTGCCAGCAGTCGGCTAGCCAACACAGATACGCAGTATTTT. Amino acids: CASSRLANTDTQYF.

This chain's CDR3 is CASSPQQRGGELFF. The CDR3 nucleotides read TGTGCCAGCAGTCCCCAGCAGCGGGGCGGGGAGCTGTTTTTT. The J gene is TRBJ2-2, the V gene TRBV6-4, with 7 bases that match TRBD2. Germline V gene lookup returns CDR1 MRHNA and CDR2 SNTAGT. Trimming removed 5 bases from V and 7 bases from J; junction bases left unmatched: 7. This CDR3 region has 14 residues.

Comment on this clone: It may be a read error: a sequence one base away is much more abundant. The gene calls are TRBV2 and TRBJ1-1; D gene unclear. Trimming pared 6 bases from V and 0 bases from J, leaving 8 bases between. The CDR3 length is 13 residues. Per the germline V gene, CDR1 is SNHLY and CDR2 is FYNNEI. The CDR3 protein is CASRPGLNTEAFF. In nucleotides, the CDR3 is TGTGCCAGCAGGCCCGGTCTGAACACTGAAGCTTTCTTT.

This clone has a single count. The chain has TRBV13 and TRBJ1-5; D perhaps matches TRBD1 (5 bases). The CDR3 extends over 13 amino acids. CDR1 and CDR2 (germline): PRHDT, FYEKMQ (reference sequence). The ends were cut back, 5 bases at V and 6 bases at J, with 11 bases in the middle. This CDR3 reads CASSAGPGQPQHF. CDR3 sequence (DNA): TGTGCCAGCAGCGCAGGGCCCGGTCAGCCCCAGCATTTT. The variable domain in full, completed from reference TRBV13 and TRBJ1-5, reads AAGVIQSPRHLIKEKRETATLKCYPIPRHDTVYWYQQGPGQDPQFLISFYEKMQSDKGSIPDRFSAQQFSDYHSELNMSSLELGDSALYFCASSAGPGQPQHFGDGTRLSIL.

This clone appeared a single time. J is TRBJ2-3 and V is TRBV6-1; 10 bases match TRBD2. This CDR3 spans 15 amino acids. Germline CDR1 is MNHNS and CDR2 is SASEGT. After removal of 5 bases from V and 10 bases from J, the junction contained 12 bases not matched to a gene. The CDR3 loop reads CASSQTGTSVPPQYF. The CDR3 region has the DNA TGTGCCAGCAGTCAAACCGGGACTAGCGTACCTCCGCAGTATTTT.